Listed below are T cell receptor beta chains from one sample, sequenced in a study of Graves' ophthalmopathy and Graves' hyperthyroidism. TCRdb re-analysed the multiplex PCR reads in MiXCR, keeping a single row per CDR3 protein. The table has 680,000 or so distinct CDR3 sequences, 20% to 25% seen once; the top ten hold around 6.9%. Sequencing was performed on peripheral blood. The receptors derive from a woman younger than 30 with stable Graves' hyperthyroidism. Some clones in this sample may be carry-over from other donors' samples. The CDR3 runs from the conserved cysteine through the conserved F or W. The order of the fields is clone size, D gene, V gene, J gene, CDR3 DNA, CDR3 protein. The D gene is left open where the match is weak. Clone sizes are given selectively: once, few, many, or a class where the clone is expanded.

many	.	TRBV6-5	TRBJ2-5	TGTGCCAGCAGTTATTGGGTCCACCAAGAGACCCAGTACTTC	CASSYWVHQETQYF
many	TRBD1	TRBV28	TRBJ2-7	TGTGCCAGCAGTTCTACAGGGGGCGTCGGATACGAGCAGTACTTC	CASSSTGGVGYEQYF
.	.	TRBV2	TRBJ2-7	TGTGCCAGCAGATCCCTCAGCTCCTACGATCAGTACTTC	CASRSLSSYDQYF
many	TRBD2	TRBV7-2	TRBJ2-7	TGTGCCAGCAGCGCACTAGCGGGGGGGCAAGAGCAGTACTTC	CASSALAGGQEQYF
.	TRBD2	TRBV6-2/TRBV6-3	TRBJ2-2	TGTGCCAGCAGTTACATCGGGCGGGGGGCGACGCCCTGGGACACCGGGGAGCTGTTTTTT	CASSYIGRGATPWDTGELFF
.	TRBD1	TRBV27	TRBJ1-1	TGTGCCAGCAGTATAAGGAGTGGCAGGGGGCGATGGAACACTGAAGCTTTCTTT	CASSIRSGRGRWNTEAFF
many	TRBD1	TRBV4-2	TRBJ2-7	TGTGCCAGCAGCCAAGATAAGGGGGCGGTCGACGAGCAGTACTTC	CASSQDKGAVDEQYF
many	TRBD1	TRBV7-6	TRBJ1-4	TGTGCCAGCAGCGACCCCGGGACAGGAAATGAAAAACTGTTTTTT	CASSDPGTGNEKLFF
many	.	TRBV19	TRBJ1-2	TGTGCCAGTAGTATAATGAGGGGTTCCTATGGCTACACCTTC	CASSIMRGSYGYTF
few	TRBD1	TRBV6-5	TRBJ1-1	TGTGCCAGCAGTTACTCGATATTTCGTCAGGGGGACACTGAAGCTTTCTTT	CASSYSIFRQGDTEAFF
many	TRBD1	TRBV27	TRBJ2-7	TGTGCCAGCAGTTCAAGACAGGGGGTTAAATCCTACGAGCAGTACTTC	CASSSRQGVKSYEQYF
.	.	TRBV2	TRBJ1-1	TGTGCCAGCATGGGTGACAACACTGAAGCTTTCTTT	CASMGDNTEAFF
.	.	TRBV11-2	TRBJ1-2	TGTGCCAGCAGCTCCGGAGCAGGCGACTATGGCTACACCTTC	CASSSGAGDYGYTF
many	.	TRBV30	TRBJ1-3	TGTGCCTGGACAGGGAGAGCGAGCTCTGGAAACACCATATATTTT	CAWTGRASSGNTIYF
few	.	TRBV3-1	TRBJ1-3	TGTGCCAGCAGCCGTGCAGGACCAAGCTCTGGAAACACCATATATTTT	CASSRAGPSSGNTIYF
many	.	TRBV2	TRBJ1-1	TGTGCCAGCAGAGCCAAAACCCAGGACACTGAAGCTTTCTTT	CASRAKTQDTEAFF
.	TRBD1	TRBV29-1	TRBJ1-2	TGCAGCGTCAAATCCGTTCTACGCACCCGACAGGGGACTAACTATGGCTACACCTTC	CSVKSVLRTRQGTNYGYTF
many	.	TRBV6-1	TRBJ2-7	TGTGCCAGCAGTGAATCGAGGAAGTACGAGCAGTACTTC	CASSESRKYEQYF
many	.	TRBV10-3	TRBJ2-7	TGTGCCATCAGTGAGTTTAGCGGCTCCTACGAGCAGTACTTC	CAISEFSGSYEQYF
many	.	TRBV2	TRBJ1-3	TGTGCCAGCACTGGGACACCCTCTGGAAACACCATATATTTT	CASTGTPSGNTIYF
few	TRBD1	TRBV29-1	TRBJ1-5	TGCAGCGTTGTGGACAGGTTGGGCCAGCCCCAGCATTTT	CSVVDRLGQPQHF
many	TRBD2	TRBV2	TRBJ2-5	TGTGCCAGCACCGGGACTAGCTCGGGGACCCAGTACTTC	CASTGTSSGTQYF
.	.	TRBV12-5	TRBJ1-1	TGTGCTAGTGGTTCCCTACCCCGGGGTACTGAAGCTTTCTTT	CASGSLPRGTEAFF
many	TRBD1	TRBV25-1	TRBJ2-5	TGTGCCAGCAGTTGGACAGGGGTCGGGGAGACCCAGTACTTC	CASSWTGVGETQYF
many	.	TRBV30	TRBJ1-1	TGTGCCTGGAGCCCTAAAAAGAAAGGGGGAACTGAAGCTTTCTTT	CAWSPKKKGGTEAFF
many	TRBD1	TRBV2	TRBJ1-2	TGTGCCAGCAGTTGGGACAGGGGGAACTATGGCTACACCTTC	CASSWDRGNYGYTF
many	.	TRBV7-3	TRBJ1-1	TGTGCCAGCAGCTTAAGGGGCCAGCCTAACACTGAAGCTTTCTTT	CASSLRGQPNTEAFF
many	.	TRBV28	TRBJ1-5	TGTGCCAGCCAAAGAACTCCATTCAATCAGCCCCAGCATTTT	CASQRTPFNQPQHF
many	.	TRBV13	TRBJ1-2	TGTGCCAGCAGGTCCGGGACTTTGGATGGCTACACCTTC	CASRSGTLDGYTF
few	.	TRBV20-1	TRBJ2-5	TGCAGTGCTAGCCAATTGGGGTACCAAGAGACCCAGTACTTC	CSASQLGYQETQYF
many	.	TRBV12-3/TRBV12-4	TRBJ2-5	TGTGCCAGCAGTTCAGTCCCAGGGACCCAGTACTTC	CASSSVPGTQYF
many	TRBD2	TRBV10-3	TRBJ2-2	TGTGCCATCAGTGATACAAAAACGGGACTATTAGGTTCCGGGGAGCTGTTTTTT	CAISDTKTGLLGSGELFF
.	.	TRBV15	TRBJ2-7	TGTGCCACCAGCAGCACGGTGACAGTCGAGCAGTACTTC	CATSSTVTVEQYF
many	.	TRBV6-1	TRBJ1-1	TGTGCCAGCAGAGTTAGAGTAAACACTGAAGCTTTCTTT	CASRVRVNTEAFF
many	.	TRBV30	TRBJ1-6	TGTGCCTGGAGAATGGGGAATTCACCCCTCCACTTT	CAWRMGNSPLHF
few	.	TRBV28	TRBJ2-5	TGTGCCAGCAGTTATGAATCGGTTGGTGAGACCCAGTACTTC	CASSYESVGETQYF
many	.	TRBV7-9	TRBJ1-1	TGTGCCAGCACCAGCCGAAACACTGAAGCTTTCTTT	CASTSRNTEAFF
.	.	TRBV6-2/TRBV6-3	TRBJ1-3	TGTGCCACCCGGCGATTAGTTGTGGAGGACCCCTCTGGAAACACCATATATTTT	CATRRLVVEDPSGNTIYF
many	TRBD2	TRBV20-1	TRBJ2-2	TGCAGTGCTCTGGGGGGGGCGAACACCGGGGAGCTGTTTTTT	CSALGGANTGELFF
many	.	TRBV2	TRBJ2-7	TGTGCCAGCAAAACCTCCAGGGGGGGTTCCTACGAGCAGTACTTC	CASKTSRGGSYEQYF
many	.	TRBV7-9	TRBJ1-5	TGTGCCAGCAGCAGAGGCATTATCAGCAATCAGCCCCAGCATTTT	CASSRGIISNQPQHF
.	.	TRBV28	TRBJ1-1	TGTGCCAGCGGGGGACATTCCCCGGGGGGTGAAGCTTTCTTT	CASGGHSPGGEAFF